This T cell receptor beta chain was found in a study of T-cell memory formation after mild COVID-19. Study background: Clusters of TCRs were largely donor specific.

This clonotype turned up a few times. Via MiXCR, TCRdb re-called the 5' RACE reads, giving one row per CDR3 protein. The repertoire holds about 430,000 distinct CDR3 sequences, approximately 24% seen once, with roughly 8.7% in the top ten. V was clipped by 4 bases and J by 4 bases; unmatched bases: 16. In germline, CDR1 is SGDLS, CDR2 YYNGEE. The CDR3 contains 19 residues. This sequence originates from an adult woman who had mild COVID-19 (a few samples of this study predate the infection). Cell type and time point are not known. This rearrangement joins TRBV9 to TRBJ1-6; 8 bases align to TRBD1. The sample consisted of PBMCs or a T cell subset sorted from them (not recorded which). CDR3 DNA sequence: TGTGCCAGCAGCACCCAACCTGGACAGGGCTCACGGTATAATTCACCCCTCCACTTT. This gives the protein CASSTQPGQGSRYNSPLHF.